These 32 T cell receptor beta chains came from one sample sequenced in a study of identical twins. TCRdb called the 5' RACE reads again in MiXCR, with one record for every CDR3 protein. The sample shows hundreds of thousands of distinct CDR3 sequences, roughly 10% of them seen only once. The sample was memory (CD45RO+) T cells sorted from blood. Receptor source: a woman between 18 and 29 years old in good health.

This clonotype was observed many times. The CDR3 DNA reads as TGTGCCAGCAGTTTAGAAGGGGGTTACGAGCAGTACTTC. Residues: CASSLEGGYEQYF. The chain uses TRBV12-3 or TRBV12-4 and TRBJ2-7, with a possible D match to TRBD1 (6 bases). The CDR3 totals 13 residues. V lost 1 base, J lost 4 bases, and 8 bases lay in between.

The chain links TRBV12-3 or TRBV12-4 to TRBJ1-4, with D tentatively TRBD1 (5 bases). With 6 bases removed from V and 8 bases from J, the gap between germline ends came to 13 bases. The CDR3 consists of 13 residues. CDR3 protein: CASSGTFGEKLFF. CDR3 bases: TGTGCCAGCAGCGGGACCTTTGGAGAAAAACTGTTTTTT.

This clonotype was observed a handful of times. The chain uses TRBV4-1 and TRBJ1-1, with D unresolved. CDR3 length equals 12 residues. Germline CDR1 is MGHRA and CDR2 is YSYEKL. Trimming took 0 bases from V and 8 from J, leaving 7 bases between them. The CDR3 DNA is TGCGCCAGCAGCCAAGATGCCGTCGAAGCTTTCTTT. Its translation: CASSQDAVEAFF.

This clonotype was seen only a few times. The V and J genes are TRBV9 and TRBJ2-3; possibly TRBD2 for D (6 bases). This CDR3 spans 16 amino acids. V dropped 5 bases and J dropped 2 bases, with 18 bases sitting between them. Germline V gives CDR1 SGDLS, CDR2 YYNGEE. CDR3: CASSPVGGIITDTQYF. The DNA for the CDR3 is TGTGCCAGCAGTCCTGTGGGGGGAATAATCACAGATACGCAGTATTTT.

The table lists this clonotype with a few counts. J is TRBJ2-5 and V is TRBV12-3 or TRBV12-4; TRBD2 aligns across 7 bases. Losses at the gene ends were 6 bases for V and 4 bases for J; bases not matched to a gene: 8. The CDR3 is 14 amino acids. This CDR3 reads CASRPQAGRETQYF. CDR3 sequence (DNA): TGTGCCAGCAGGCCCCAAGCGGGAAGAGAGACCCAGTACTTC.

This clonotype was seen repeatedly, ten times or more. The chain links TRBV5-1 to TRBJ2-7; D is uncertain. Per germline, CDR1 SGHRS and CDR2 YFSETQ. The ends were cut back, 3 bases at V and 3 bases at J, with 13 bases in the middle. The CDR3 spans 14 residues. The CDR3 protein is CASSSSGENYEQYF. The CDR3 coding sequence is TGCGCCAGCAGCTCCTCGGGTGAAAACTACGAGCAGTACTTC.

The table lists this clonotype with many counts. The chain employs TRBV6-6 and TRBJ1-1; no clear D gene. CDR3 size: 11 residues. The germline V gene encodes CDR1 MNHNY and CDR2 SVGAGI (reference sequence). Deletions cut 4 bases from V and 5 bases from J, with 5 bases between. The DNA of the CDR3 is TGTGCCAGCAGTTCATTTACTGAAGCTTTCTTT. It is translated as CASSSFTEAFF.

The V gene is TRBV3-1, the J gene TRBJ1-1; D might be TRBD1 (5 bases). The CDR3 consists of 15 residues. Germline V gene lookup returns CDR1 LGHDT and CDR2 YNNKEL (reference sequence). V lost 1 base and J lost 3, with 12 bases in between. The CDR3 sequence: CASSQGGAGDTEAFF. In DNA, the CDR3 is TGTGCCAGCAGCCAAGGGGGCGCAGGAGACACTGAAGCTTTCTTT. Variable domain in full (rest from reference TRBV3-1 and TRBJ1-1): DTAVSQTPKYLVTQMGNDKSIKCEQNLGHDTMYWYKQDSKKFLKIMFSYNNKELIINETVPNRFSPKSPDKAHLNLHINSLELGDSAVYFCASSQGGAGDTEAFFGQGTRLTVV.

This clonotype was observed a handful of times. The gene calls are TRBV20-1 and TRBJ2-3; a weak D match, TRBD1 (5 bases). Trimming shortened V by 3 bases and J by 6 bases, and 22 bases separated the two germline ends. CDR3 length: 16 amino acids. Per the germline V gene, CDR1 is DFQATT and CDR2 is SNEGSKA (reference sequence). The CDR3 spells CSARDLRGVVLDTQYF. The CDR3 DNA follows: TGCAGTGCTAGGGATCTTAGGGGTGTTGTGCTTGATACGCAGTATTTT.

This clonotype was recorded at least ten times. The J gene is TRBJ2-5, the V gene TRBV20-1, with no clear D. Germline CDR1 is DFQATT and CDR2 is SNEGSKA (reference sequence). The CDR3 consists of 12 residues. Trimming removed 1 base from V and 4 bases from J, with 7 bases in between. CDR3 DNA: TGCAGTGCTAGAGTGAACCTAGAGACCCAGTACTTC. It is translated as CSARVNLETQYF.

This chain uses TRBV7-9 with TRBJ2-2; D remains unclear. V was cut by 5 bases and J by 0 bases, with 7 bases left in between. The germline gives CDR1 SEHNR, CDR2 FQNEAQ (reference sequence). This CDR3 comprises 14 residues. In nucleotides, the CDR3 is TGTGCCAGCAGCCCCGAATCGAACACCGGGGAGCTGTTTTTT. It is translated as CASSPESNTGELFF. The complete variable domain, with remaining parts taken from reference TRBV7-9 and TRBJ2-2, reads DTGVSQNPRHKITKRGQNVTFRCDPISEHNRLYWYRQTLGQGPEFLTYFQNEAQLEKSRLLSDRFSAERPKGSFSTLEIQRTEQGDSAMYLCASSPESNTGELFFGEGSRLTVL.

This clonotype was observed a few times. An end of the junction does not agree with germline; a read error may underlie this. This sequence joins TRBV7-7 and TRBJ1-1; 7 positions match TRBD1. Germline V gene data show CDR1 as SSHAT and CDR2 as FNYEAQ (reference sequence). This CDR3 is 13 amino acids long. CDR3 sequence reads: CASSQNRDSEAFF. The CDR3 DNA follows: TGTGCTAGCAGCCAAAACCGGGACAGTGAAGCTTTCTTT.

The J gene is TRBJ2-3, the V gene TRBV2, with 10 positions matching TRBD1. J gave up 4 bases and V 7 bases, and 5 bases lay outside the gene matches. This CDR3 region has 14 residues. Germline-derived CDR1 and CDR2 are SNHLY and FYNNEI. The CDR3 region has the DNA TGTGCCAGCAAACGGGACAGGGGATCAGATACGCAGTATTTT. Amino acid sequence: CASKRDRGSDTQYF.

This clonotype showed up just a few times. V usage is TRBV25-1 and J usage is TRBJ2-1; no reliable D call. This CDR3 is 13 amino acids long. Trimming took off 8 bases at V and 5 bases at J, with 13 bases between the two ends. CDR1 is MGHDK and CDR2 is SYGVNS in the germline V gene. CDR3 in DNA: TGTGCCAGCCGTACTTACGCTGACAATGAGCAGTTCTTC. Amino acid sequence: CASRTYADNEQFF.

This clonotype was seen more than once but under ten times. The J gene is TRBJ2-3, the V gene TRBV11-2; TRBD1 matches 7 bases. The junction had 8 bases not matched to a gene; V was cut back by 5 bases and J by 3 bases. The CDR3 is made up of 15 amino acids. Per germline, CDR1 SGHAT and CDR2 FQNNGV. The CDR3 sequence: CASSRRGRGTDTQYF. For the CDR3, the DNA is TGTGCCAGCAGCCGAAGGGGGCGAGGGACAGATACGCAGTATTTT.

J is TRBJ2-7 and V is TRBV5-6; tentatively, D is TRBD1 (6 bases). The CDR3 length is 13 residues. V lost 0 bases and J 9 bases, leaving 13 bases between the germline ends. CDR1 and CDR2 (germline): SGHDT, YYEEEE. The CDR3 coding sequence is TGTGCCAGCAGCTTGGCCTCAGGGGCAGGGCAGTACTTC. It is translated as CASSLASGAGQYF.

This clonotype was detected many times. Here the CDR3 reads CSATHLGGANTEAFF. The CDR3 coding sequence is TGCAGCGCTACACATCTGGGGGGCGCGAACACTGAAGCTTTCTTT. The genes are TRBV29-1 and TRBJ1-1; the D gene is possibly TRBD1 (6 bases). V was clipped by 7 bases and J by 1 base, with 19 bases between them. CDR1 is SQVTM, CDR2 ANQGSEA, per germline. CDR3 length equals 15 residues.

This clonotype was seen more than once but under ten times. The chain recombines TRBV9 with TRBJ2-3; perhaps TRBD2 as D (7 bases). V was clipped by 6 bases and J by 2 bases, with 10 bases between them. From germline, CDR1 is SGDLS and CDR2 YYNGEE. The CDR3 is 13 residues long. Written as DNA, the CDR3 is TGTGCCAGCAAGGGGGGGTACACAGATACGCAGTATTTT. Translated: CASKGGYTDTQYF.

The chain joins TRBV12-3 or TRBV12-4 to TRBJ1-1, with a tentative D call TRBD1 (6 bases). V was trimmed by 4 bases and J by 6 bases, leaving 9 bases between them. This CDR3 spans 12 amino acids. CDR3 sequence: CASSYREPEAFF. Written as DNA, the CDR3 is TGTGCCAGCAGTTACAGGGAACCTGAAGCTTTCTTT.

This rearrangement joins TRBV6-2 or TRBV6-3 to TRBJ2-1, with D perhaps matching TRBD1 (7 bases). V lost 3 bases to trimming and J lost 5 bases, with 17 bases between them. The CDR3 is 16 amino acids. The germline gives CDR1 MNHEY, CDR2 SVGEGT. The CDR3 nucleotides read TGTGCCAGCAGTTATGGCGGACAGGCGGGAAACAATGAGCAGTTCTTC. Amino acids: CASSYGGQAGNNEQFF.

This clonotype showed up many times. The chain recombines TRBV5-6 with TRBJ1-4, with D possibly matching TRBD1 (5 bases). From germline, CDR1 is SGHDT and CDR2 YYEEEE. V lost 1 base, J lost 5 bases, and 9 bases lay in between. CDR3 size: 14 residues. The CDR3 DNA sequence: TGTGCCAGCAGCTTGTTACAGGAGAATGAAAAACTGTTTTTT. Its translation is CASSLLQENEKLFF. Full variable domain (outside the CDR3, taken from reference TRBV5-6 and TRBJ1-4): DAGVTQSPTHLIKTRGQQVTLRCSPKSGHDTVSWYQQALGQGPQFIFQYYEEEERQRGNFPDRFSGHQFPNYSSELNVNALLLGDSALYLCASSLLQENEKLFFGSGTQLSVL.

This chain links TRBV7-4 with TRBJ2-7; TRBD2 aligns across 9 bases. Germline V gives CDR1 SGHVT, CDR2 SQSDAQ. The CDR3 has 16 residues. Germline trimming cut 5 bases from V and 7 bases from J; bases unmatched to any gene: 15. This CDR3 reads CASSLSWTSEGAEQYF. As DNA, the CDR3 is TGTGCCAGCAGCCTCAGCTGGACTAGCGAAGGGGCTGAGCAGTACTTC.

V is TRBV6-1 and J is TRBJ1-5; TRBD1 might be the D (5 bases). The V gene lost 6 bases and the J gene lost 6 bases, with 15 bases spanning the gap. CDR1 and CDR2 from the germline V gene are MNHNS and SASEGT. The CDR3 is 14 amino acids. The CDR3 reads CASSFTTGGQPQHF. As DNA, the CDR3 is TGTGCCAGCAGCTTTACGACCGGGGGTCAGCCCCAGCATTTT.

The table lists this clonotype with many counts. The J gene is TRBJ2-5, the V gene TRBV12-5, with 7 bases identical to TRBD1. Germline V gene data show CDR1 as LGHNT and CDR2 as FRNRAP. The CDR3 sequence is 16 residues long. The junction had 8 bases not matched to a gene; V was cut back by 2 bases and J by 2 bases. Here the CDR3 DNA reads TGTGCTAGTGGTTTGTCGGGACAGAAAATACAAGAGACCCAGTACTTC. It yields the protein CASGLSGQKIQETQYF. Looking up the rest from reference TRBV12-5 and TRBJ2-5 gives the full variable domain: DARVTQTPRHKVTEMGQEVTMRCQPILGHNTVFWYRQTMMQGLELLAYFRNRAPLDDSGMPKDRFSAEMPDATLATLKIQPSEPRDSAVYFCASGLSGQKIQETQYFGPGTRLLVL.

This clonotype was seen more than once but under ten times. The chain combines TRBV11-1 with TRBJ2-2; D is unresolved. V was cut by 5 bases and J by 6 bases, with 10 bases left in between. Germline V gives CDR1 SGHAT, CDR2 FQDESV (reference sequence). This CDR3 contains 13 residues. The CDR3 nucleotides are TGTGCCAGCAGCGGCCAAGGAGCCGGGGAGCTGTTTTTT. This translates into CASSGQGAGELFF.

This chain links TRBV29-1 with TRBJ2-4; TRBD2 agrees at 7 bases. Germline CDR1 and CDR2: SQVTM and ANQGSEA. Germline trimming cut 0 bases from V and 1 base from J; bases unmatched to any gene: 0. This CDR3 is 14 amino acids long. For the CDR3, the DNA is TGCAGCGTTGAAGAGGGGGGGGCCAAAAACATTCAGTACTTC. Translating it yields CSVEEGGAKNIQYF.

This clonotype was seen many times. V usage is TRBV12-3 or TRBV12-4 and J usage is TRBJ2-1; no definite D call. The CDR3 extends over 11 amino acids. The V and J ends lost 8 bases and 9 bases respectively, with 11 bases between them. The CDR3 here is CASLIASEQFF. For the CDR3, the DNA is TGTGCCAGCTTAATAGCAAGTGAGCAGTTCTTC.

This clonotype was detected only a few times. This chain joins TRBV9 and TRBJ2-3; 10 nucleotides line up with TRBD2. Looked up from germline, CDR1 is SGDLS and CDR2 is YYNGEE. V shed 7 bases and J 5 bases; nucleotides not matched to a gene: 7. The length of the CDR3 is 14 residues. CDR3 amino acids: CASSSGGAVDTQYF. CDR3 bases: TGTGCCAGCTCGAGCGGGGGGGCAGTAGATACGCAGTATTTT. The full variable domain, with the rest looked up from reference TRBV9 and TRBJ2-3, is DSGVTQTPKHLITATGQRVTLRCSPRSGDLSVYWYQQSLDQGLQFLIQYYNGEERAKGNILERFSAQQFPDLHSELNLSSLELGDSALYFCASSSGGAVDTQYFGPGTRLTVL.

This clonotype has a count of ten or more. The rearrangement links TRBV20-1 to TRBJ2-7; D ambiguous. The V and J ends lost 3 bases and 3 bases respectively, with 12 bases between them. Germline CDR1 reads DFQATT; CDR2 reads SNEGSKA (reference sequence). CDR3 size: 13 residues. Here the CDR3 DNA reads TGCAGTGCTAGCTCCGGCCCGGGCTACGAGCAGTACTTC. Encoded protein: CSASSGPGYEQYF.

This clonotype was seen a few times. The genes are TRBV27 and TRBJ1-3, with D perhaps matching TRBD1 (5 bases). The V gene's germline CDR1 is MNHEY and CDR2 SMNVEV (reference sequence). The V end was cut by 0 bases, the J end by 4 bases, with 10 bases between. The CDR3 has 15 residues. This chain's CDR3 is CASSLSGAGGNTIYF. CDR3 sequence (DNA): TGTGCCAGCAGTTTATCCGGGGCGGGAGGAAACACCATATATTTT.

This clonotype was observed many times. This chain uses TRBV25-1 with TRBJ2-5; TRBD2 matches 10 bases. Trimming cost V 3 bases and J 5 bases; bases outside gene matches: 9. Germline values: CDR1 MGHDK, CDR2 SYGVNS. The CDR3 is 16 amino acids. CDR3 nucleotide sequence: TGTGCCAGCAGTGATGATAGCGGGAGGATTGTTGAGACCCAGTACTTC. Protein: CASSDDSGRIVETQYF.

This clonotype was detected many times. V gene TRBV12-3 or TRBV12-4 combines with J gene TRBJ1-3; D ambiguous. The V and J ends lost 2 bases and 1 base respectively, with 12 bases between them. The CDR3 consists of 16 residues. The CDR3 sequence: CASSLPLTFSGNTIYF. CDR3 nucleotides: TGTGCCAGCAGTTTACCCCTCACCTTTTCTGGAAACACCATATATTTT.